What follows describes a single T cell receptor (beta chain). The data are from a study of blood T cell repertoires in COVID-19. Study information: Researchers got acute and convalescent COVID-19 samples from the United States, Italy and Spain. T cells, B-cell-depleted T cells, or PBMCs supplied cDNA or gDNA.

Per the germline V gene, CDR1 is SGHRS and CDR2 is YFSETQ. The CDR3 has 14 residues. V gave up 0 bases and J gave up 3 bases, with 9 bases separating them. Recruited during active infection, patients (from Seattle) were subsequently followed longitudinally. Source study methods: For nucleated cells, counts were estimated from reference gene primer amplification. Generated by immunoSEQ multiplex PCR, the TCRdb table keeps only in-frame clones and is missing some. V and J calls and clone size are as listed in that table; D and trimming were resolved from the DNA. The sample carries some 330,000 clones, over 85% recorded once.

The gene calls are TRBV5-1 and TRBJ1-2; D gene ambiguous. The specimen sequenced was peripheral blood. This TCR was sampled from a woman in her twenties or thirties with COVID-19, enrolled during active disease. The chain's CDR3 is CASSLGQGDYGYTF. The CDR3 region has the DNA TGCGCCAGCAGCTTGGGGCAAGGAGACTATGGCTACACCTTC.